There are many counts of the clone carrying this T cell receptor beta chain. Its target is unknown. By 5'RACE template switching, TCR cDNA was produced, with a universal primer site and UMIs added in the process. From the 5' RACE reads, TCRdb called clonotypes with MiXCR, one entry per CDR3 protein. This sample has around 63,000 distinct CDR3 sequences, with 7.4% found just once. The V end was cut by 1 base, the J end by 5 bases, with 6 bases between. Looked up from germline, CDR1 is LGHNT and CDR2 is FRNRAP. This CDR3 spans 14 amino acids. This entry is derived from a study of T cells after yellow fever vaccination. Study-wide findings and caveats: It was a weaker secondary response, yet one that peaked faster, at day 5 versus 15.

The sequence derives from a man under 40 who received the YFV17D yellow fever vaccine. V gene TRBV12-5 combines with J gene TRBJ1-6; D unclear. Specimen: CD8+ T cells sorted from PBMCs, collected 15 days after the yellow fever booster vaccination. CDR3 residues: CASGLDPHNSPLHF. In nucleotides, the CDR3 is TGTGCTAGTGGTTTGGACCCCCATAATTCACCCCTCCACTTT. Together with reference TRBV12-5 and TRBJ1-6, the CDR3 gives the full variable domain: DARVTQTPRHKVTEMGQEVTMRCQPILGHNTVFWYRQTMMQGLELLAYFRNRAPLDDSGMPKDRFSAEMPDATLATLKIQPSEPRDSAVYFCASGLDPHNSPLHFGNGTRLTVT.